This TCR beta chain was captured in a study of control samples from healthy donors and cancer patients. Trimming removed 3 bases from V and 4 bases from J; junction bases left unmatched: 7. Per the germline V gene, CDR1 is LNHNV and CDR2 is YYDKDF (reference sequence). The CDR3 contains 16 residues. Sequenced by immunoSEQ multiplex PCR; TCRdb stores in-frame clones only, minus some. In the table there are 190,000 or so clones, 80% to 95% of which are singletons. Sequencing was performed on blood. This chain connects TRBV15 to TRBJ2-1; TRBD1 matches at 9 bases. The sequence came from a man younger than 35 in good health. CDR3 nucleotides: TGTGCCACCAGCAGTGAGCCACAGGGGGCTTACAATGAGCAGTTCTTC. It is translated as CATSSEPQGAYNEQFF.